The clone carrying this TCR beta chain has ten or more counts. The target antigen is unknown. These data originate in a study of CD8 T cells in ankylosing spondylitis. Points from the study as a whole: Typical of ankylosing spondylitis blood, it appeared, was a TCR beta motif of several highly homologous variants. Reactive arthritis synovial fluid and blood were previously reported to contain some motif variants. The study looked at matched synovial fluid samples from ankylosing spondylitis patients. Disease-linked clones were reported to be significantly enriched there.

The CDR3 totals 14 residues. Trimming took 5 bases from V and 7 from J, leaving 17 bases between them. From germline, CDR1 is SEHNR and CDR2 FQNEAQ (reference sequence). With molecular barcodes, quantitative 5'-RACE was used to make the TCR beta libraries. TCRdb re-analysed the 5' RACE reads in MiXCR, keeping a single row per CDR3 protein. The repertoire holds 200,000 to 300,000 distinct CDR3 sequences, with around 9.1% as singletons. This chain links TRBV7-9 with TRBJ1-1, with TRBD1 as a possible D gene (5 bases). The TCR was taken from a male donor with ankylosing spondylitis or in good health (not recorded which). Sequences were obtained from blood, either unsorted or a sorted T cell fraction (not recorded which). The CDR3 DNA is TGTGCCAGCAGCCCCCTATGGGACTTCGGTGAAGCTTTCTTT. Its protein product is CASSPLWDFGEAFF. The complete variable domain, with remaining parts taken from reference TRBV7-9 and TRBJ1-1, reads DTGVSQNPRHKITKRGQNVTFRCDPISEHNRLYWYRQTLGQGPEFLTYFQNEAQLEKSRLLSDRFSAERPKGSFSTLEIQRTEQGDSAMYLCASSPLWDFGEAFFGQGTRLTVV.